This TCR beta chain was identified in a study of blood T cell repertoires in COVID-19. Study in general: COVID-19 samples, acute and convalescent, were from the United States, Italy and Spain. T cells, B-cell-depleted T cells, or PBMCs supplied cDNA or gDNA.

The V segment lost 1 base and the J segment 4 bases; nucleotides outside the gene matches: 3. CDR3 length: 15 amino acids. Germline loops: CDR1 SGHVS, CDR2 FNYEAQ. As originally analysed: Estimation of nucleated cell counts was performed using reference gene primer amplification. Assay used: immunoSEQ multiplex PCR; TCRdb lists only in-frame clones, some missing. V, J and clone size reflect that table, while D and trimming were determined from the DNA. The sample contains around 10,000 clones, nearly 90% of which appear only once. Sequenced input: peripheral blood. This chain joins TRBV7-6 and TRBJ2-5; 10 bases agree with TRBD1. The sequence was collected from a human donor in a cohort sampled during active COVID-19. CDR3: CASSLGTGGPETQYF. The CDR3 region has the DNA TGTGCCAGCAGCTTAGGGACAGGGGGGCCAGAGACCCAGTACTTC.